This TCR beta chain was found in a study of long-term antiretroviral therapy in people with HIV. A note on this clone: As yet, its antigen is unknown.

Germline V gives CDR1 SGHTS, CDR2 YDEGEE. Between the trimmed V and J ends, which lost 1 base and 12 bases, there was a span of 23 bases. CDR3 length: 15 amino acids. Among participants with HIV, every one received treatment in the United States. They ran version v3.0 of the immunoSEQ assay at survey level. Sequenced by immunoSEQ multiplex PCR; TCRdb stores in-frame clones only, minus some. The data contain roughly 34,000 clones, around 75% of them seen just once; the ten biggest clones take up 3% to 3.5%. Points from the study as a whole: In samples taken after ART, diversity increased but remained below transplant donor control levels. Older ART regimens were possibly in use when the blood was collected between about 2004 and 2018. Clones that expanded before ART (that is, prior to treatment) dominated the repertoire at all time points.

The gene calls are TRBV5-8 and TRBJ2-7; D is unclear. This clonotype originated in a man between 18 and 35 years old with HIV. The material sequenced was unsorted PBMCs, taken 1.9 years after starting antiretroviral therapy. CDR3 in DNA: TGTGCCAGCAGCTTGAAGCCCGTCGGCACCCCGAAGTGGTACGTC. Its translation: CASSLKPVGTPKWYV.